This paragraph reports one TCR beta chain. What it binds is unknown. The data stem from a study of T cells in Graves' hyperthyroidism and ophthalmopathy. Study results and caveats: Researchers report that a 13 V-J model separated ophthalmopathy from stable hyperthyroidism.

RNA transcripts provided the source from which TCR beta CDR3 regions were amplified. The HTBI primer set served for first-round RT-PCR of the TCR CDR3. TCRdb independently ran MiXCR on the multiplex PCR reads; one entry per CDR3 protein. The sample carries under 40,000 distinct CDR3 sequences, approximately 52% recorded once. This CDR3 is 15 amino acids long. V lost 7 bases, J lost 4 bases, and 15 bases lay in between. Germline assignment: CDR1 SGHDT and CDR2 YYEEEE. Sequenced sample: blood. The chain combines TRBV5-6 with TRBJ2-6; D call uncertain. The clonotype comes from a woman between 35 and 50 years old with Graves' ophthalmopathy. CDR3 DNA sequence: TGTGCCAGCTCCTTTACGTGGCGGGGGGCCAACGTCCTGACTTTC. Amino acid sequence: CASSFTWRGANVLTF.